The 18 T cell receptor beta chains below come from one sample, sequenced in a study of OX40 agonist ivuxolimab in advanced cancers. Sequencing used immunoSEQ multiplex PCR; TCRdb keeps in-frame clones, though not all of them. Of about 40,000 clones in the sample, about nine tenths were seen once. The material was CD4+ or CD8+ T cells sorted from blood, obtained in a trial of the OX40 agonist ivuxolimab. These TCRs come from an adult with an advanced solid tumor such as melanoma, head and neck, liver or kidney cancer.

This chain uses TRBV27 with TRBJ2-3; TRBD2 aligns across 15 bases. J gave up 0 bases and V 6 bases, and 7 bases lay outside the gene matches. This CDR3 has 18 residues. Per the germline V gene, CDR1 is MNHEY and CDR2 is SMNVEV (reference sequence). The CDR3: CASRRGLAGGTSTDTQYF. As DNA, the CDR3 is TGTGCCAGCAGACGAGGACTAGCGGGAGGGACTAGCACAGATACGCAGTATTTT.

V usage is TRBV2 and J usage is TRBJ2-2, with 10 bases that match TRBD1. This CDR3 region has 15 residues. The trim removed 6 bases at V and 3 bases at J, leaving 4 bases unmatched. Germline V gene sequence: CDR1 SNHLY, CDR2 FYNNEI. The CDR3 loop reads CASRGDRGHTGELFF. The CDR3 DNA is TGTGCCAGCAGAGGGGACAGGGGTCACACCGGGGAGCTGTTTTTT.

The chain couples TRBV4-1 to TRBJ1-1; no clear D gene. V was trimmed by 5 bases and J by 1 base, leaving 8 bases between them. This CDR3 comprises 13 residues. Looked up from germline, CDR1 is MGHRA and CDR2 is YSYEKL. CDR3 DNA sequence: TGCGCCAGCAGCGCAACAGCGAACACTGAAGCTTTCTTT. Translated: CASSATANTEAFF.

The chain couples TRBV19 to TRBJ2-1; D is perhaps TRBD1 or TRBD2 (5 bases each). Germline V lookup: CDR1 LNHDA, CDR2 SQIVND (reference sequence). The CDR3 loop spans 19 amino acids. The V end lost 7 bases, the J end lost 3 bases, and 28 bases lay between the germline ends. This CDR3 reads CASTRVLDERRGDYNEQFF. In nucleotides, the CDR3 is TGTGCCAGTACAAGGGTCCTGGATGAGCGCCGGGGCGACTACAATGAGCAGTTCTTC.

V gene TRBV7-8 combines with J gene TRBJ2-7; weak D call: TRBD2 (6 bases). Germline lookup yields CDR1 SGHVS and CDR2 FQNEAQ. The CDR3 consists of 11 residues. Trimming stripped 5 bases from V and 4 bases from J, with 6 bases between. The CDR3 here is CASSGTYEQYF. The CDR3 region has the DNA TGTGCCAGCAGCGGGACTTACGAGCAGTACTTC.

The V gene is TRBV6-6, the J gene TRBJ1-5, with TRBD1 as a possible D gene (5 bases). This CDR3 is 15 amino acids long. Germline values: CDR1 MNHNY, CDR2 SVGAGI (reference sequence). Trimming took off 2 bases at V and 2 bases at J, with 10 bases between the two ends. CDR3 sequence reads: CASSYAGDGNQPQHF. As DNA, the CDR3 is TGTGCCAGCAGTTACGCGGGGGACGGCAATCAGCCCCAGCATTTT.

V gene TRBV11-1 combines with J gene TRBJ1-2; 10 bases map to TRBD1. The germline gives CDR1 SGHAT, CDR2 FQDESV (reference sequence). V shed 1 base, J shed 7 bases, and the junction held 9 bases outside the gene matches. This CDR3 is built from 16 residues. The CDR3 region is CASSLEGTGAISGYTF. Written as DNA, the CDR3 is TGTGCCAGCAGCTTAGAGGGGACAGGGGCCATTTCTGGCTACACCTTC.

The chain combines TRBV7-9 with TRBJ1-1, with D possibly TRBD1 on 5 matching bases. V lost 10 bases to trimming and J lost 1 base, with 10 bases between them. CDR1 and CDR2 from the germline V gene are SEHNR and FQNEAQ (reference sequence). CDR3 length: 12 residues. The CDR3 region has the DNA TGTGCCACAGGGACGGAGAACACTGAAGCTTTCTTT. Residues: CATGTENTEAFF.

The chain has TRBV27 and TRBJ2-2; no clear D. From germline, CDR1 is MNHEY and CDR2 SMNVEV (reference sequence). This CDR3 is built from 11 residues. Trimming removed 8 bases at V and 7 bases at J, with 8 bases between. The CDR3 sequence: CASGSGGELFF. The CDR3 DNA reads TGTGCCAGCGGATCCGGCGGGGAGCTGTTTTTT.

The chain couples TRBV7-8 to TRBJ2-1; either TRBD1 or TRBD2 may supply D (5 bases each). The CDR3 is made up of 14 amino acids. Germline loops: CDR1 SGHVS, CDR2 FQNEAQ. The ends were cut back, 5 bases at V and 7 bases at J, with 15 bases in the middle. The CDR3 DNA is TGTGCCAGCAGCGTCGGGGCGGGTCCGAATGAGCAGTTCTTC. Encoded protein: CASSVGAGPNEQFF.

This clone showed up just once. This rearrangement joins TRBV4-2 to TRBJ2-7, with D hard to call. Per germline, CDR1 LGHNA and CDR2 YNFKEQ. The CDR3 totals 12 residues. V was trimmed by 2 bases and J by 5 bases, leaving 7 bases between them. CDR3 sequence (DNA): TGTGCCAGCAGCCAATTTAGGGACGAGCAGTACTTC. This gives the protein CASSQFRDEQYF.

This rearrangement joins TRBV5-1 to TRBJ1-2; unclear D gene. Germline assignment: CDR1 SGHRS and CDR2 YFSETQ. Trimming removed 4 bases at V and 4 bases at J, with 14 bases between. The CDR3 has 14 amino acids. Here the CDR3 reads CASSPSGGFYGYTF. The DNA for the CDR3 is TGCGCCAGCAGCCCCAGCGGCGGCTTCTATGGCTACACCTTC. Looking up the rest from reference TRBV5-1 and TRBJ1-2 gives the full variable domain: KAGVTQTPRYLIKTRGQQVTLSCSPISGHRSVSWYQQTPGQGLQFLFEYFSETQRNKGNFPGRFSGRQFSNSRSEMNVSTLELGDSALYLCASSPSGGFYGYTFGSGTRLTVV.

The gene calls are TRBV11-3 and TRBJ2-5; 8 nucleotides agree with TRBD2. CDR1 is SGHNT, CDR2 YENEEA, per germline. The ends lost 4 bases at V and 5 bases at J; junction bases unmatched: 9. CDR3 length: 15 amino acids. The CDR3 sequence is CASSWTGTSGETQYF. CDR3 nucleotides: TGTGCCAGCAGCTGGACCGGGACTAGTGGTGAGACCCAGTACTTC.

Here the CDR3 reads CASSRVAGGRTDTQYF. The CDR3 nucleotides are TGTGCCAGCAGCCGTGTAGCGGGAGGTCGCACAGATACGCAGTATTTT. The chain employs TRBV6-4 and TRBJ2-3; the match to TRBD2 covers 10 bases. The CDR3 has 16 amino acids. V gave up 6 bases and J gave up 1 base; unmatched junction bases: 7. Germline V lookup: CDR1 MRHNA, CDR2 SNTAGT.

CDR3 DNA sequence: TGTGCCAGCAGTTTCGGTTCCCGGCCCCACGAGCAGTACTTC. Protein product: CASSFGSRPHEQYF. The chain uses TRBV6-5 and TRBJ2-7; D is ambiguous. Germline assignment: CDR1 MNHEY and CDR2 SVGAGI. With 4 bases removed from V and 5 bases from J, the gap between germline ends came to 15 bases. The CDR3 has 14 amino acids.

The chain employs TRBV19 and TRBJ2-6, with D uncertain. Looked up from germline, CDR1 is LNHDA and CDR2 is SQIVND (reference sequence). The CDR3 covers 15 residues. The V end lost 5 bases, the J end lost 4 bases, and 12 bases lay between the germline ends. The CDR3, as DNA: TGTGCCAGTAGTCCCCATAGCTCCGGGGCCAACGTCCTGACTTTC. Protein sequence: CASSPHSSGANVLTF.

The chain's CDR3 is CASSESASGSTDTQYF. As DNA, the CDR3 is TGCGCCAGCAGTGAGTCGGCTAGCGGGAGCACAGATACGCAGTATTTT. The gene calls are TRBV10-2 and TRBJ2-3; 8 nucleotides match TRBD2. Unmatched junction bases numbered 2, after V lost 0 bases and J lost 0 bases. Germline CDR1 is WSHSY and CDR2 is SAAADI. This CDR3 comprises 16 residues.

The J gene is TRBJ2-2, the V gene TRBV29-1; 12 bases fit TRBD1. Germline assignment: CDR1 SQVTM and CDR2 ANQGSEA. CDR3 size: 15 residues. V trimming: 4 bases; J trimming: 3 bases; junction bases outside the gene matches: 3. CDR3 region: CSVGDRGQYTGELFF. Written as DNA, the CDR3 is TGCAGCGTTGGGGACAGGGGGCAGTACACCGGGGAGCTGTTTTTT.